The source of this TCR beta chain is a study of control samples from healthy donors and cancer patients. Sequencing was performed with immunoSEQ multiplex PCR; in TCRdb, only in-frame clones are kept and a portion is missing. Here the sample spans about 130,000 clones, around 94% being singletons. The germline V gene has CDR1 LGHDT and CDR2 YNNKEL (reference sequence). This CDR3 is 15 amino acids long. Deletions cut 2 bases from V and 2 bases from J, with 9 bases between. The chain has TRBV3-1 (or the pseudogene TRBV3-2) and TRBJ2-2, with no clear D. The sequence derives from a man aged 55 to 69 with colorectal cancer. Material: PBMCs. The CDR3 nucleotides read TGTGCCAGCAGCCAACGGGCGACCAACACCGGGGAGCTGTTTTTT. This encodes CASSQRATNTGELFF.